The source of this TCR beta chain is a study of blood T cell repertoires in COVID-19. About the study: PBMCs, B-cell-depleted T cells, or T cells were the source of the cDNA or gDNA that made up the material.

The germline V gene encodes CDR1 KGHDR and CDR2 SFDVKD. After removal of 4 bases from V and 10 bases from J, the junction contained 6 bases not matched to a gene. CDR3 length: 16 residues. The assay was immunoSEQ multiplex PCR, and TCRdb's table has in-frame clones only and misses some. The sample consists of about 60,000 clones, approximately 83% of them appearing once. J is TRBJ2-1 and V is TRBV24-1; 16 bases agree with TRBD2. Sequencing used peripheral blood. This receptor was obtained from a man between 40 and 49 years old with acute or convalescent COVID-19. The CDR3 DNA reads as TGTGCCACCAGTGACCGTGGGACTAGCGGGGGGGAAGAGCAGTTCTTC. Its protein product is CATSDRGTSGGEEQFF.